The 18 T cell receptor beta chains below come from one sample, sequenced in a study of identical twins. TCRdb reprocessed the 5' RACE reads via MiXCR and lists one record per CDR3 protein. The repertoire holds approximately 700,000 distinct CDR3 sequences, with roughly 6% as singletons. The sequenced material came from naive T cells sorted from blood. The receptors shown here come from a man aged 18 to 29 in good health.

This clonotype was counted only a few times. The J gene is TRBJ2-3, the V gene TRBV5-6; D remains unclear. The CDR3 has 13 amino acids. Germline-derived CDR1 and CDR2 are SGHDT and YYEEEE. V was clipped by 3 bases and J by 2 bases, with 7 bases between them. CDR3 residues: CASSSKNTDTQYF. The CDR3, as DNA: TGTGCCAGCAGCTCCAAGAACACAGATACGCAGTATTTT.

This clonotype was found a few times. The rearrangement links TRBV12-3 or TRBV12-4 to TRBJ2-3; no clear D gene. Deletions cut 6 bases from V and 2 bases from J, with 15 bases between. CDR3 length: 15 residues. CDR3 loop: CASSGHAVYTDTQYF. The DNA for the CDR3 is TGTGCCAGCAGCGGGCACGCCGTCTACACAGATACGCAGTATTTT.

This clonotype was observed many times. The chain has TRBV27 and TRBJ1-1; D is unclear. The CDR3 has 14 amino acids. The germline V gene has CDR1 MNHEY and CDR2 SMNVEV (reference sequence). V lost 7 bases and J 5 bases, leaving 17 bases between the germline ends. In DNA form, the CDR3 reads TGTGCCAGCAAGGGCCGAGTCCAGCGTACTGAAGCTTTCTTT. It specifies CASKGRVQRTEAFF.

This clonotype was detected ten times or more. The chain recombines TRBV20-1 with TRBJ2-7; 10 bases map to TRBD2. The J segment lost 3 bases and the V segment lost 0 bases, leaving 5 bases of the junction unmatched. The germline CDR1 and CDR2 sequences are DFQATT and SNEGSKA (reference sequence). This CDR3 has 15 amino acids. CDR3 in DNA: TGCAGTGCTAGAGATCCTACTAGCGGGAACTACGAGCAGTACTTC. This gives the protein CSARDPTSGNYEQYF.

This clonotype was detected a few times. The V and J genes are TRBV11-2 and TRBJ1-4; no clear D. This CDR3 contains 14 residues. Germline lookup yields CDR1 SGHAT and CDR2 FQNNGV. Trimming removed 1 base from V and 3 bases from J, with 6 bases in between. The DNA for the CDR3 is TGTGCCAGCAGCTTAGTCGCGGCTAATGAAAAACTGTTTTTT. It translates to CASSLVAANEKLFF.

At least ten counts were recorded for this clonotype. The V and J genes are TRBV12-3 or TRBV12-4 and TRBJ2-5; D is ambiguous. The ends were cut back, 3 bases at V and 1 base at J, with 6 bases in the middle. The CDR3 sequence is 13 residues long. The CDR3: CASSFYGQETQYF. In DNA, the CDR3 is TGTGCCAGCAGTTTCTACGGCCAAGAGACCCAGTACTTC.

This clonotype came up many times. This rearrangement joins TRBV12-3 or TRBV12-4 to TRBJ1-6; TRBD1 agrees at 9 bases. The CDR3 is 15 amino acids. The V and J ends lost 1 base and 11 bases, in that order; junction bases with no gene match: 6. The CDR3 sequence: CASSLEGTGMAPLHF. CDR3 nucleotide sequence: TGTGCCAGCAGTTTAGAGGGGACAGGGATGGCACCCCTCCACTTT.

The gene calls are TRBV2 and TRBJ2-1; TRBD2 agrees at 9 bases. Germline CDR1 is SNHLY and CDR2 is FYNNEI. CDR3 length: 15 amino acids. V was pared by 3 bases and J by 5 bases, with 5 bases of the junction left unmatched. CDR3: CASSDRASGDNEQFF. CDR3 nucleotide sequence: TGTGCCAGCAGTGATCGGGCTAGCGGGGACAATGAGCAGTTCTTC.

The CDR3 is CASSRPAPNTEAFF. The CDR3 DNA sequence: TGTGCCAGCAGTAGACCCGCACCGAACACTGAAGCTTTCTTT. The rearrangement joins TRBV6-1 to TRBJ1-1; D not certain. The CDR3 length is 14 residues. Germline V gene lookup returns CDR1 MNHNS and CDR2 SASEGT. V was pared by 5 bases and J by 1 base, with 11 bases between.

This clonotype has at least ten counts. The rearrangement uses TRBV12-3 or TRBV12-4 and TRBJ2-1; 11 bases line up with TRBD2. Trimming cost V 6 bases and J 10 bases; bases outside gene matches: 8. The CDR3 runs to 14 residues. CDR3 amino acids: CASRGSGRAGEQFF. DNA for the CDR3: TGTGCCAGCAGAGGTAGCGGGAGGGCCGGGGAGCAGTTCTTC.

The chain has TRBV18 and TRBJ2-5, with D perhaps being TRBD1 or TRBD2 (6 bases each). Trimming left V 6 bases short and J 2 bases short, with 19 bases between. Germline V gene data show CDR1 as KGHSH and CDR2 as LQKENI. The CDR3 totals 16 residues. The CDR3 DNA reads TGTGCCAGCTCCCAGACTTACGGGGGCTTACAAGAGACCCAGTACTTC. This sequence encodes CASSQTYGGLQETQYF.

A few counts support this clonotype. The chain is built from TRBV28 and TRBJ1-1; D not resolved. Germline values: CDR1 MDHEN, CDR2 SYDVKM. The CDR3 length is 11 residues. V was shortened by 10 bases and J by 5 bases, with 11 bases between the two germline ends. The CDR3 spells CATGRMTEAFF. DNA of the CDR3: TGTGCCACCGGCCGGATGACTGAAGCTTTCTTT. Variable domain in full (rest from reference TRBV28 and TRBJ1-1): DVKVTQSSRYLVKRTGEKVFLECVQDMDHENMFWYRQDPGLGLRLIYFSYDVKMKEKGDIPEGYSVSREKKERFSLILESASTNQTSMYLCATGRMTEAFFGQGTRLTVV.

This rearrangement joins TRBV6-1 to TRBJ2-1, with D unresolved. This CDR3 has 13 amino acids. The V end was cut by 4 bases, the J end by 4 bases, with 8 bases between. The germline V gene encodes CDR1 MNHNS and CDR2 SASEGT. The CDR3 DNA sequence: TGTGCCAGCAGTGTAGCACTGTACAATGAGCAGTTCTTC. Translated, it gives CASSVALYNEQFF.

Many counts were recorded for this clonotype. The rearrangement links TRBV12-3 or TRBV12-4 to TRBJ2-6; no clear D gene. Trimming removed 3 bases at V and 3 bases at J, with 3 bases between. The CDR3 loop spans 13 amino acids. This CDR3 is CASSLDGANVLTF. The CDR3 DNA reads TGTGCCAGCAGTTTGGATGGGGCCAACGTCCTGACTTTC.

The V gene is TRBV7-2, the J gene TRBJ2-7, with TRBD2 matching 8 bases. V lost 5 bases, J lost 0 bases, and 6 bases stayed unmatched. From germline, CDR1 is SGHTA and CDR2 FQGNSA. The CDR3 runs to 15 residues. The chain's CDR3 is CASSRDGTSSYEQYF. CDR3 coding DNA: TGTGCCAGCAGCCGGGACGGGACTAGCTCCTACGAGCAGTACTTC.

This clonotype was recorded many times. The rearrangement links TRBV10-3 to TRBJ2-1; 7 positions match TRBD2. The CDR3 sequence is 15 residues long. J gave up 5 bases and V 7 bases, and 11 bases lay outside the gene matches. CDR1 is ENHRY and CDR2 is SYGVKD in the germline V gene. The CDR3 loop is CAIMGQSSGNNEQFF. CDR3 DNA sequence: TGTGCCATCATGGGTCAATCCAGCGGGAACAATGAGCAGTTCTTC.

This clonotype was picked up a small number of times. The chain combines TRBV7-8 with TRBJ2-7, with D perhaps matching TRBD1 (6 bases). V was trimmed by 4 bases and J by 0 bases, leaving 13 bases between them. CDR1 is SGHVS, CDR2 FQNEAQ, per germline. The CDR3 is 15 amino acids. The CDR3 region is CASSSQGPGSYEQYV. CDR3 nucleotide sequence: TGTGCCAGCAGCTCACAGGGACCTGGCTCCTACGAGCAGTACGTC.

This clonotype was observed a single time. The J gene is TRBJ2-2, the V gene TRBV5-4; the D gene could be TRBD1 or TRBD2 (5 bases each). This CDR3 is 15 amino acids long. V was cut by 4 bases and J by 2 bases, with 12 bases left in between. Germline lookup yields CDR1 SGHNT and CDR2 YYREEE (reference sequence). CDR3 DNA sequence: TGTGCCAGCAGCCGGGACGGACAAAACACCGGGGAGCTGTTTTTT. Translating it yields CASSRDGQNTGELFF.